This record looks at one TCR beta chain sequence and its context. The antigen this receptor binds is unknown. Base qualities are not at hand, and no much larger clone is one base apart. This specimen comes from a study of blood T cell repertoires in COVID-19 (dated by TCRdb to between 2020 and 2021). About the full investigation: Samples covering the acute and convalescent phases of COVID-19 were provided by collaborators in the United States, Italy and Spain. Nearly every sample came with metadata listing a de-identified subject ID, COVID-19 status, age in years and sex. Samples were obtained from the ongoing ImmuneRACE study (first 160 participants) and from over 1,000 subjects provided by 6 global collaborators. The prospective study material was composed of cDNA or gDNA derived from T cells, B-cell-depleted T cells, or PBMCs. The repertoires were released in a freely available public database meant as a resource for research on the immune response to SARS-CoV-2. The dataset comprised deeply sampled blood TCRbeta repertoires from subjects exposed to, actively infected with, or recovered from COVID-19. HLA class I and class II types, where available, came from metadata supplied by the sample provider rather than from assay-based typing. The research as a whole found: The amount of clinical and demographic metadata varied by source and participant and was provided uncurated.

At one collaborating source in Seattle, patients were enrolled during active infection and were followed longitudinally through the course of disease. The collaborating institutions used their own protocols to collect whole blood in K2EDTA tubes. For TCRbeta analysis, collaborator samples were shipped as frozen whole blood, as isolated PBMCs, or as DNA extracted from either sample type. TCRbeta CDR3 regions were amplified from genomic DNA using the immunoSEQ Assay, a bias-controlled multiplex PCR. Per the source publication's procedure: The number of nucleated cells in each sample was estimated by amplification of reference gene primers within the assay. To quantify the absolute abundance of each unique TCRbeta CDR3 rearrangement, sequence reads were collapsed and filtered. For each sample, productive Simpson clonality was calculated as the square root of Simpson's diversity index across productive rearrangements. What TCRdb holds here is the immuneACCESS table cut down to in-frame rearrangements. Part of the clones is not present; checked against another copy, under half of the missing clones reflect an unresolved V gene, and the others are unexplained. D and trimming come from the DNA, and the V and J calls and clone size come from that table. Here the sample has hundreds of thousands of clones; over 80% occur a single time. The ten largest account for roughly 1.2% of the sample.

What was sequenced was peripheral blood. The source of this sequence is a woman in her 30s with COVID-19, enrolled during active disease.

The CDR3 sequence is CASRAGTGSGEQFF. The bases read TGTGCCAGCAGAGCCGGGACAGGGAGCGGTGAGCAGTTCTTC. The chain uses TRBV6-5 and TRBJ2-1, with 9 middle bases fitting TRBD1. According to the germline V gene, CDR1 reads MNHEY and CDR2 reads SVGAGI. The V end gives up 6 bases and the J end 9 bases, leaving 9 bases in the junction not matched to a gene. The CDR3 starts with the cysteine, ends with the phenylalanine, and has 14 residues. The DNA shown is the 42-base CDR3, in frame from base 1.